The T cell receptor beta chain described here comes from a study of blood T cell repertoires in COVID-19. CDR3 length: 13 residues. V lost 3 bases and J lost 7, with 12 bases in between. Germline V gives CDR1 SEHNR, CDR2 FQNEAQ (reference sequence). Sequencing was performed with immunoSEQ multiplex PCR; in TCRdb, only in-frame clones are kept and a portion is missing. The sample consists of tens of thousands of clones, approximately 80% of them appearing once. The gene calls are TRBV7-9 and TRBJ1-2; D is undetermined. Sequences were obtained from peripheral blood. The clonotype was recovered from a woman older than 75 with active or convalescent COVID-19. The CDR3: CASSFRGIGGYTF. In DNA form, the CDR3 reads TGTGCCAGCAGCTTTCGGGGAATTGGTGGCTACACCTTC. The full variable domain, with the rest looked up from reference TRBV7-9 and TRBJ1-2, is DTGVSQNPRHKITKRGQNVTFRCDPISEHNRLYWYRQTLGQGPEFLTYFQNEAQLEKSRLLSDRFSAERPKGSFSTLEIQRTEQGDSAMYLCASSFRGIGGYTFGSGTRLTVV.